The sequence of this T cell receptor (beta chain) was determined in a study of T cells after posttransplantation cyclophosphamide. About this clone itself: Its antigen remains unknown.

Broader study findings: TRB overlap between skin or GI tissue T cells and blood was limited. Donor CD8+ memory clones often dominated recipient blood repertoires at later times.

The assay was immunoSEQ multiplex PCR, and TCRdb's table has in-frame clones only and misses some. Here the sample spans some 2,800 clones, less than 85% being singletons. A marrow graft followed busulfan-fludarabine conditioning, with cyclophosphamide on days +3 and +4. This TCR came from a female patient in her 50s who received an allogeneic stem cell transplant from a related donor, was CMV-positive, and had no GVHD. The graft donor may account for some of the T cells. The sample here was PBMCs, taken after allogeneic stem cell transplant with posttransplant cyclophosphamide.

CDR3 amino acids: CASSTDRGGTGELFF. The CDR3 nucleotides are TGCGCCAGCAGCACTGACAGGGGAGGAACCGGGGAGCTGTTTTTT. The V gene is TRBV5-1, the J gene TRBJ2-2, with 8 positions matching TRBD1. V was pared by 4 bases and J by 5 bases, with 7 bases of the junction left unmatched. Germline V gene sequence: CDR1 SGHRS, CDR2 YFSETQ. The CDR3 contains 15 residues.